The clone carrying this T cell receptor beta chain is judged medium-sized. The antigen is not known. This beta chain slipped into a library made for alpha chains as a stray read, so its size is not meaningful. The data derive from a study of spatial heterogeneity in lung cancer. Study summary: As counted in raw reads, each unique TCR and UMI combination appeared more than ten times on average. Study-level results: For expanded intratumoral alpha and beta TCRs, counts tracked tumor mutation counts.

Time point denoted: sample taken at primary tumor resection. No cell sorting; template was whole RNA from tumor, lung tissue or PBMC. This CDR3 spans 13 amino acids. Deletions cut 5 bases from V and 2 bases from J, with 9 bases between. Germline V gives CDR1 SGHTA, CDR2 FQGNSA. A single record per CDR3 protein comes from TCRdb applying MiXCR to the 5' RACE reads. The data hold about 9,500 distinct CDR3 sequences, with approximately 15% observed a single time. The sequence was obtained from a male donor with early-stage non-small cell lung cancer. The chain recombines TRBV7-2 with TRBJ1-2; tentatively, D is TRBD1 (6 bases). Material: lung tumor tissue, obtained at surgery. In nucleotides, the CDR3 is TGTGCCAGCAGCCCAGGACAGAACTATGGCTACACCTTC. This sequence encodes CASSPGQNYGYTF.